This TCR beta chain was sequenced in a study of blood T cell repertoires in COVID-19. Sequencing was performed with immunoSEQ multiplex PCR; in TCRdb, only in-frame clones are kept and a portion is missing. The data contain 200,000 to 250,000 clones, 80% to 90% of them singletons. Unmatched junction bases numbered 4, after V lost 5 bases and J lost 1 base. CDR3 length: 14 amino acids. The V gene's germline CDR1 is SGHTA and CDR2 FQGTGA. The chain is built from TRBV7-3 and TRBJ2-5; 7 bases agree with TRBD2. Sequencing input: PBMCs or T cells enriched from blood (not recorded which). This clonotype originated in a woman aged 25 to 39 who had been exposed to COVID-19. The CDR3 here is CASSPGGLQETQYF. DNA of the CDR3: TGTGCCAGCAGCCCGGGAGGTCTCCAAGAGACCCAGTACTTC.